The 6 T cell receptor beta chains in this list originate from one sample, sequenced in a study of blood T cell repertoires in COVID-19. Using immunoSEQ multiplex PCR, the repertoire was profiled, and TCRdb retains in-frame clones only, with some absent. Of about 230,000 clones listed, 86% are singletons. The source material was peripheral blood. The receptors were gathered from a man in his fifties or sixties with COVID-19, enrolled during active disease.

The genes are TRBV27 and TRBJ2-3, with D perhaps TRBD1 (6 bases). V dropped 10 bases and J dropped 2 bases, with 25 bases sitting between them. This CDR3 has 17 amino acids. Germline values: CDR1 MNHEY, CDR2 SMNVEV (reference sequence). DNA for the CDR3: TGTGCCACCAGGACTGACAGGTGGGGCCTCGTCACAGATACGCAGTATTTT. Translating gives CATRTDRWGLVTDTQYF.

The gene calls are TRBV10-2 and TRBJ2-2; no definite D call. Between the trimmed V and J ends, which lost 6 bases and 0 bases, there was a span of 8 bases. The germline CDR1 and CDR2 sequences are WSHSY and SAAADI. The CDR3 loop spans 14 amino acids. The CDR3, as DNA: TGCGCCAGCAGGGTACTGGCGAACACCGGGGAGCTGTTTTTT. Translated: CASRVLANTGELFF.

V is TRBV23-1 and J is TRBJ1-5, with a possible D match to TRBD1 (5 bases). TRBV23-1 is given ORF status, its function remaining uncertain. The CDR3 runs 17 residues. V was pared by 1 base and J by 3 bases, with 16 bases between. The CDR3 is CASSQCIGHRPNQPQHF. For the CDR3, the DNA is TGCGCCAGCAGTCAATGTATAGGACATAGACCCAATCAGCCCCAGCATTTT.

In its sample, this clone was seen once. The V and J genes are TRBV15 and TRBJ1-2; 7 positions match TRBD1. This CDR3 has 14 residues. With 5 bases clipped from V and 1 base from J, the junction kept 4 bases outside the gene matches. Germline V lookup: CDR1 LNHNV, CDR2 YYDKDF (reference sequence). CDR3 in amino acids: CATSGRDSNYGYTF. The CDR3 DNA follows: TGTGCCACCAGCGGCCGGGACAGTAACTATGGCTACACCTTC.

The CDR3 DNA sequence: TGTGCCAGCAGTGAAGCGACGGGGGGTCAGCCCCAGCATTTT. Amino acids: CASSEATGGQPQHF. The chain employs TRBV6-1 and TRBJ1-5, with TRBD1 as a possible D gene (5 bases). There are 14 residues in the CDR3. CDR1 is MNHNS and CDR2 is SASEGT in the germline V gene. With 0 bases removed from V and 6 bases from J, the gap between germline ends came to 9 bases.

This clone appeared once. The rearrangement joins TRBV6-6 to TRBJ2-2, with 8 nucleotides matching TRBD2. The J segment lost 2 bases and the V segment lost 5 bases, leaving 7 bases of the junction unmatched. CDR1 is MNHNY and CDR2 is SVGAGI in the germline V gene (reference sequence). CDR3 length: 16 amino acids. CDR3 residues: CASSRRLATNTGELFF. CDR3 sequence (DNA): TGTGCCAGCAGTCGTAGACTAGCGACCAACACCGGGGAGCTGTTTTTT.